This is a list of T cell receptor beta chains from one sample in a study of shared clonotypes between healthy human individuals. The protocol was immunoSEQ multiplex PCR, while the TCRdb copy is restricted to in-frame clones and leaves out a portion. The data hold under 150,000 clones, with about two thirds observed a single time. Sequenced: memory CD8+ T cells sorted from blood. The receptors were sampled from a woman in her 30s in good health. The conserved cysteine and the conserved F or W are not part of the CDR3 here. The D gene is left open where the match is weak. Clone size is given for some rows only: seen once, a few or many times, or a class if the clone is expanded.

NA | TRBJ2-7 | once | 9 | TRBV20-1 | SARVSYEQY
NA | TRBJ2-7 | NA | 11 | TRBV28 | ASSPRAVYEQY
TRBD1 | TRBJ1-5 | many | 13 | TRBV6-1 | ASSEARQGGQPQH
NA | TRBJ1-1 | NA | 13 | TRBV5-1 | ASSLGSPGRDEAF
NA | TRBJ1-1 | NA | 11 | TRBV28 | AGREGWNTEAF
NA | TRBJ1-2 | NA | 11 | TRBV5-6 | ASSLGWGSGYT
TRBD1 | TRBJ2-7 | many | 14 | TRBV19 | ASSRPGQDNSYEQY
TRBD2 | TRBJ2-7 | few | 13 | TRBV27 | ASRGTSSAVHEQY
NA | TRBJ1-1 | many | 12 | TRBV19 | ASSIYVGDTEAF
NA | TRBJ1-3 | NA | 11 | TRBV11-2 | ASSVNTGNTIY
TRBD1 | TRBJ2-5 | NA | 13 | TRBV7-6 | ASSMDRGLQETQY
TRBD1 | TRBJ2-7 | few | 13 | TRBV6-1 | ASSDGQGGSDEQY
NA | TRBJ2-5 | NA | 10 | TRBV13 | ASSLAEETQY
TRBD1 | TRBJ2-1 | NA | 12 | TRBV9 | ASSVTGGIWEQF
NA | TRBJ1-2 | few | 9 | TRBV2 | ASRHHYGYT
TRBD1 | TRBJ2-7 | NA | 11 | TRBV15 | ATSRQGAAEQY
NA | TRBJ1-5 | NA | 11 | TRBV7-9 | ASSLDGNQPQH
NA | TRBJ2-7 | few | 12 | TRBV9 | ASSLGGGSDEQY
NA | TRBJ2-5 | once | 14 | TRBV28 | ASRPSIKRTQETQY
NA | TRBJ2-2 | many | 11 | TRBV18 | ASSPNPAGELF
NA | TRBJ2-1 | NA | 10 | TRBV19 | ASSSYGNEQF
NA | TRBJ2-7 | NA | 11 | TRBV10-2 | ASGQGLTYEQY
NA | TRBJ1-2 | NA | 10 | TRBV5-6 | ASSPGAYGYT
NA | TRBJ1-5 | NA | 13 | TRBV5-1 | ASSLAGNPNQPQH
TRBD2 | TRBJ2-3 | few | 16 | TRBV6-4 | ASSDSGTSGGGTDTQY
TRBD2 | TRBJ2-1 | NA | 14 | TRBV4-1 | ASRVSSGSSYNEQF
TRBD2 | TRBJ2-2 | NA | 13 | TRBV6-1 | ATKRTRGNTGELF
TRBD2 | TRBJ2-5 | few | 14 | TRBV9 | ASSVASSGGSMAQY
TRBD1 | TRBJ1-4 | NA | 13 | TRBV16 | ASSQSGTASEKLF
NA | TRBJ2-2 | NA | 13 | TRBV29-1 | SVEDPDRNTGELF
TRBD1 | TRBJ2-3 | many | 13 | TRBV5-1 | ASSAGQGDMDTQY
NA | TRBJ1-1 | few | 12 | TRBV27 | ASKRQEMNTEAF
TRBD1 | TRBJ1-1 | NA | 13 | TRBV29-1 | SVVYPTGVDTEAF
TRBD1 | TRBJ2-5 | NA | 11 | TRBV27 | ASSLEGAETQY
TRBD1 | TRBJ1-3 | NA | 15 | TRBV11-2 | ASSLDGTGPAGNTIY
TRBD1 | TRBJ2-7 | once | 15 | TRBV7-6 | ASSTRWTGAGVYEQY
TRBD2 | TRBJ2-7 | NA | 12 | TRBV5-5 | ASSLFAGAYEQY